The 7 T cell receptor beta chains presented below share a single source sample, sequenced in a study of T-cell reconstitution after alpha-beta-depleted transplantation in children. Using unique molecular identifiers, the investigators prepared the TCRbeta library. TCRdb re-analysed the PCR reads in MiXCR, keeping a single row per CDR3 protein. The sample has 500,000 to 600,000 distinct CDR3 sequences, 25% to 30% seen once. Here the sequenced sample was PBMCs, taken before TCRalphabeta/CD19-depleted stem cell transplant. Receptors were obtained from a boy under two years old with Wiskott-Aldrich syndrome, due to receive a stem cell transplant.

The sample holds a few counts of this clonotype. The chain recombines TRBV20-1 with TRBJ2-5, with D unclear. The CDR3 extends over 11 amino acids. CDR1 is DFQATT and CDR2 is SNEGSKA in the germline V gene (reference sequence). V was clipped by 4 bases and J by 7 bases, with 10 bases between them. DNA of the CDR3: TGCAGTGCTACAGACCCGGCGACCCAGTACTTC. Translated: CSATDPATQYF.

CDR3 amino acids: CSVRGQGAPGTQYF. The CDR3 DNA reads as TGCAGCGTTCGGGGACAGGGGGCGCCTGGTACGCAGTATTTT. The rearrangement joins TRBV29-1 to TRBJ2-3, with 12 bases lining up with TRBD1. The ends lost 5 bases at V and 8 bases at J; junction bases unmatched: 8. CDR3 length: 14 residues. CDR1 SQVTM and CDR2 ANQGSEA come from the germline V gene.

This chain uses TRBV5-1 with TRBJ2-2; D uncertain. This CDR3 is 14 amino acids long. CDR1 SGHRS and CDR2 YFSETQ come from the germline V gene. With 4 bases removed from V and 6 bases from J, the gap between germline ends came to 13 bases. The CDR3 is CASSLSLGSGELFF. The CDR3 DNA reads as TGCGCCAGCAGCCTGTCCTTGGGTTCCGGGGAGCTGTTTTTT.

The chain uses TRBV5-5 and TRBJ1-2; TRBD1 is a possible D gene (6 bases). The CDR3 spans 14 residues. Germline loops: CDR1 SGHKS, CDR2 YYEKEE (reference sequence). V lost 4 bases and J lost 4, with 14 bases in between. The chain's CDR3 is CASSAHRATYGYTF. Written as DNA, the CDR3 is TGTGCCAGCAGCGCGCACAGGGCTACCTATGGCTACACCTTC.

The CDR3 sequence: CASSSRGEGETQYF. DNA for the CDR3: TGTGCCAGCAGCTCTAGGGGCGAAGGGGAGACCCAGTACTTC. This chain joins TRBV11-2 and TRBJ2-5, with D maybe TRBD1 (5 bases). The germline V gene has CDR1 SGHAT and CDR2 FQNNGV. This CDR3 is built from 14 residues. Trimming took 4 bases from V and 5 from J, leaving 14 bases between them.

This clonotype appeared a few times. This sequence joins TRBV12-3 or TRBV12-4 and TRBJ1-1, with 12 bases fitting TRBD1. The CDR3 length is 17 residues. V dropped 3 bases and J dropped 1; count of bases not matched to a gene: 6. The CDR3 loop reads CASSLGDRGRRNTEAFF. The DNA of the CDR3 is TGTGCCAGCAGTTTGGGGGACAGGGGGCGCAGGAACACTGAAGCTTTCTTT.

The chain has TRBV2 and TRBJ2-2, with a possible D match to TRBD2 (6 bases). The CDR3 is 13 residues long. Per germline, CDR1 SNHLY and CDR2 FYNNEI. Between the trimmed V and J ends, which lost 6 bases and 7 bases, there was a span of 12 bases. The CDR3 sequence is CASSPGSHGELFF. For the CDR3, the DNA is TGTGCCAGCAGCCCCGGGAGCCACGGGGAGCTGTTTTTT. Looking up the rest from reference TRBV2 and TRBJ2-2 gives the full variable domain: EPEVTQTPSHQVTQMGQEVILRCVPISNHLYFYWYRQILGQKVEFLVSFYNNEISEKSEIFDDQFSVERPDGSNFTLKIRSTKLEDSAMYFCASSPGSHGELFFGEGSRLTVL.